This TCR beta chain was found in a study of cytomegalovirus exposure and HLA in healthy donors. Per the germline V gene, CDR1 is MNHNS and CDR2 is SASEGT. Trimming left V 3 bases short and J 3 bases short, with 5 bases between. The CDR3 covers 12 residues. Profiled with immunoSEQ multiplex PCR; TCRdb holds only in-frame clones, not every one. This repertoire shows 150,000 or so clones, approximately 86% found once; its top ten account for more than 20%. This clone has a handful of counts. The chain employs TRBV6-1 and TRBJ1-2; D remains ambiguous. This receptor was obtained from a man between 18 and 29 years old in good health and CMV-seropositive. Sequenced: PBMCs. CDR3 loop: CASSEVDYGYTF. For the CDR3, the DNA is TGTGCCAGCAGTGAGGTAGACTATGGCTACACCTTC.